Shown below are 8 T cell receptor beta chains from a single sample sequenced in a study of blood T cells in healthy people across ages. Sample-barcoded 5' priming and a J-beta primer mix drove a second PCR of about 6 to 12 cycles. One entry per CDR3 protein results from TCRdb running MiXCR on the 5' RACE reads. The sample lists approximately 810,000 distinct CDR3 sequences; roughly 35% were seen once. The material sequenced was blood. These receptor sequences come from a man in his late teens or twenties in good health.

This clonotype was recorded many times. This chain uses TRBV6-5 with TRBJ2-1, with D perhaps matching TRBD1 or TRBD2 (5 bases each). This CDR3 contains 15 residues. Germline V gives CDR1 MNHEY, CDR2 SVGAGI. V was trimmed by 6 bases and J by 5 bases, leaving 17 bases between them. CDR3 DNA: TGTGCCAGCAGACGCTGGGACGGGAACGACAATGAGCAGTTCTTC. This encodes CASRRWDGNDNEQFF.

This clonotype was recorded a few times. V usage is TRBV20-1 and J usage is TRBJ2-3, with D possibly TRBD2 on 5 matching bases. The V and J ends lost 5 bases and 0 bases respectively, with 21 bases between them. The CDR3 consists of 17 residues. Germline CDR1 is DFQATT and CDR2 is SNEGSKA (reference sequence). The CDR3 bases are TGCAGTGCTGCGACCGGGGTCCCGGGCGCGAGCACAGATACGCAGTATTTT. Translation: CSAATGVPGASTDTQYF.

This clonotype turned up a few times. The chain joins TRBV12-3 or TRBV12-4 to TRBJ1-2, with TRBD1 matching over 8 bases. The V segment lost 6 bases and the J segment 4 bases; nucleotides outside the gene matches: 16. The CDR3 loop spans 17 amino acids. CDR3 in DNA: TGTGCCAGCAGCCGAGGGTCAGGGGGCGCAGAAAGCTATGGCTACACCTTC. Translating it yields CASSRGSGGAESYGYTF.

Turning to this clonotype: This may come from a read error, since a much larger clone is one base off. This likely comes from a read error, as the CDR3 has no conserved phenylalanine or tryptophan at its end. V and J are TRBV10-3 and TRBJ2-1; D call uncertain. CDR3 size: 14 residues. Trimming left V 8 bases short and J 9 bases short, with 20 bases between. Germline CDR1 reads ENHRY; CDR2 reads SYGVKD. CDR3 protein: CAISRPSSHREQFL. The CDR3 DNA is TGTGCCATCTCACGGCCGTCGTCTCACCGTGAGCAGTTCTTA.

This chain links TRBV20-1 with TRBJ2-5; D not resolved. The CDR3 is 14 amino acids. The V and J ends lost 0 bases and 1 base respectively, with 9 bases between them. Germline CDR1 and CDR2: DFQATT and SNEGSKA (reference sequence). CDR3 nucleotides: TGCAGTGCTAGAGATCCACAGACCCAAGAGACCCAGTACTTC. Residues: CSARDPQTQETQYF.

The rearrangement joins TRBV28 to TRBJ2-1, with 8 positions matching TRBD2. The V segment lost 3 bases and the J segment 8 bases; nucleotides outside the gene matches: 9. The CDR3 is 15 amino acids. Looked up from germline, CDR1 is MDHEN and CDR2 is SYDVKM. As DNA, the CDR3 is TGTGCCAGCAGTTTTGAGGTAGCGGGGTTCGATGAGCAGTTCTTC. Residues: CASSFEVAGFDEQFF. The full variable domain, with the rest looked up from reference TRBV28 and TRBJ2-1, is DVKVTQSSRYLVKRTGEKVFLECVQDMDHENMFWYRQDPGLGLRLIYFSYDVKMKEKGDIPEGYSVSREKKERFSLILESASTNQTSMYLCASSFEVAGFDEQFFGPGTRLTVL.

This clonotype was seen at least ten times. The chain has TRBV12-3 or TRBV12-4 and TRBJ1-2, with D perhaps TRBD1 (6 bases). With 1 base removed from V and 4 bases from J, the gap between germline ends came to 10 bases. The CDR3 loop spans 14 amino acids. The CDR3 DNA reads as TGTGCCAGCAGTTTAGGTACAGGGCCCTATGGCTACACCTTC. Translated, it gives CASSLGTGPYGYTF.

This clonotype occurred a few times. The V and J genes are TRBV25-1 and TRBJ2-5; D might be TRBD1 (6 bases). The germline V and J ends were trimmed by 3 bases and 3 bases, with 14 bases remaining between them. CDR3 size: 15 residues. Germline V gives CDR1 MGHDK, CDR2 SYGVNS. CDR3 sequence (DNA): TGTGCCAGCAGTGACTCCGGGACACTAAAAGAGACCCAGTACTTC. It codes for CASSDSGTLKETQYF.